This is a list of T cell receptor beta chains from one sample in a study of cytomegalovirus exposure and HLA in healthy donors. Profiling relied on immunoSEQ multiplex PCR, and the TCRdb table lists in-frame clones only, not all of them. The sample lists under 150,000 clones; roughly 85% were seen once. Sequencing used PBMCs. The receptor set was obtained from a boy aged 5-17 years in good health and CMV-seronegative. Each CDR3 is given with its conserved first and last residue. D genes are given only for firm matches. The size of a clone is reported for some rows only, either as once, few or many, or as a class for expanded clones.

abundance,d_gene,j_gene,v_gene,CDR3nt,CDR3aa
NA,TRBD1,TRBJ1-1,TRBV30,TGTGCCTGGAGTAACACAGGGGGCACTGAAGCTTTCTTT,CAWSNTGGTEAFF
NA,NA,TRBJ2-3,TRBV7-9,TGTGCCAGCAGCTCCCCAGTCGGGGTAGATACGCAGTATTTT,CASSSPVGVDTQYF
NA,NA,TRBJ2-1,TRBV7-9,TGTGCCAGCAGCTTAGGGCCGGCAGGGGCTGGCAATGAGCAGTTCTTC,CASSLGPAGAGNEQFF
NA,TRBD2,TRBJ2-3,TRBV6-4,TGTGCCAGCAGTTCCCTAGCGGGAGGCGCCACAGATACGCAGTATTTT,CASSSLAGGATDTQYF
NA,TRBD2,TRBJ2-1,TRBV2,TGTGCCAGCAGTGAAATAGCGGGGCAGCAAGACAATGAGCAGTTCTTC,CASSEIAGQQDNEQFF
NA,NA,TRBJ1-3,TRBV5-5,TGTGCCAGCAGCCCGTACAGCTCTGGAAACACCATATATTTT,CASSPYSSGNTIYF
NA,TRBD2,TRBJ2-7,TRBV19,TGTGCCAGTAGTATAGGTCGGGAGGGCCCTTTGGACGAGCAGTACTTC,CASSIGREGPLDEQYF
NA,NA,TRBJ1-5,TRBV11-2,TGTGCCAGCACTCCGGGGGGAGGCAATCAGCCCCAGCATTTT,CASTPGGGNQPQHF
NA,NA,TRBJ2-7,TRBV11-3,TGTGCCAGCAGCTTAGCCGGCGAGCAGTACTTC,CASSLAGEQYF
NA,NA,TRBJ2-3,TRBV29-1,TGCAGCGTAAGCGGTACCATAAATACGCAGTATTTT,CSVSGTINTQYF
NA,TRBD1,TRBJ1-1,TRBV4-1,TGCGCCAGCAGCCGGACCCAGGGGGACACTGAAGCTTTCTTT,CASSRTQGDTEAFF
NA,TRBD2,TRBJ2-1,TRBV2,TGTGCCAGCAGTCCCGGGACTAGCGGCGGTGAGCAGTTCTTC,CASSPGTSGGEQFF
NA,NA,TRBJ1-1,TRBV5-1,TGCGCCAGCAGCTTTGGGGGCCTCACTGAAGCTTTCTTT,CASSFGGLTEAFF
once,NA,TRBJ2-2,TRBV12-5,TGTGCTAGTGGTTTTATCGGGGAGCTGTTTTTT,CASGFIGELFF
NA,TRBD1,TRBJ2-7,TRBV18,TGTGCCAGCTCCCCCGGGACAGTGAGAGAGCAGTACTTC,CASSPGTVREQYF
NA,NA,TRBJ2-1,TRBV2,TGTGCCACCGACCCTCTTCTAGCGCCCAATGAGCAGTTCTTC,CATDPLLAPNEQFF
NA,NA,TRBJ2-1,TRBV30,TGTGCTTCCAGCGGAGGCTACAATGAGCAGTTCTTC,CASSGGYNEQFF
NA,TRBD2,TRBJ2-7,TRBV6-1,TGTGCCAGCAGTTTCCTGGCTAGCGGGGACTACGAGCAGTACTTC,CASSFLASGDYEQYF
NA,TRBD1,TRBJ2-2,TRBV9,TGTGCCAGCAGCGCATGGGACAGCCCAACTGGGGAGCTGTTTTTT,CASSAWDSPTGELFF
NA,TRBD2,TRBJ2-1,TRBV7-2,TGTGCCAGCAGCGACGGACTAGCGGGAGCCTATGAGCAGTTCTTC,CASSDGLAGAYEQFF
NA,TRBD2,TRBJ2-1,TRBV29-1,TGCAGCGTTGGGGACTTTGCGGGAGGCTTGGTTTACAATGAGCAGTTCTTC,CSVGDFAGGLVYNEQFF
NA,TRBD1,TRBJ1-5,TRBV6-1,TGTGCCAGCACTAACAGGGGCTTCAATCAGCCCCAGCATTTT,CASTNRGFNQPQHF
NA,NA,TRBJ2-7,TRBV30,TGTGCCTGGACCCGGGACTTTCCGGGGCGCGAGCAGTACTTC,CAWTRDFPGREQYF
few,NA,TRBJ1-1,TRBV14,TGTGCCAGCACCGGGTTCGGGGGGATGGGGACTGAAGCTTTCTTT,CASTGFGGMGTEAFF
NA,NA,TRBJ1-3,TRBV7-2,TGTGCCAGCAGCTTAGAGATGGGCAGGGTTTATGGAAACACCATATATTTT,CASSLEMGRVYGNTIYF
NA,TRBD2,TRBJ2-1,TRBV11-1,TGTGCCAGCAGGTCTGGGACTAGCGGGCGGGATTACAATGAGCAGTTCTTC,CASRSGTSGRDYNEQFF
NA,NA,TRBJ2-7,TRBV7-8,TGTGCCAGCAGCTTATTCTCAGGAACCGCCTACGAGCAGTACTTC,CASSLFSGTAYEQYF
NA,TRBD1,TRBJ1-2,TRBV29-1,TGCAGCGTTGAAGATAGGTGGACAGGGGAAGCATTCGATGGCTACACCTTC,CSVEDRWTGEAFDGYTF
NA,TRBD2,TRBJ2-3,TRBV7-8,TGTGCCAGCAGACCCGGCCTTAGGAGCGGGAGACAGTCGGATACGCAGTATTTT,CASRPGLRSGRQSDTQYF
NA,TRBD2,TRBJ2-2,TRBV5-4,TGTGCCAGCAGCGTAGGGACTAGCGGCACCTTGAACACCGGGGAGCTGTTTTTT,CASSVGTSGTLNTGELFF
NA,TRBD1,TRBJ2-1,TRBV27,TGTGCCAGCCAGGACAGGGATGAGCAGTTCTTC,CASQDRDEQFF
NA,TRBD2,TRBJ2-7,TRBV9,TGTGCCAGCAGCGTAAGCGGGGGCAGCTCCTACGAGCAGTACTTC,CASSVSGGSSYEQYF
once,NA,TRBJ1-2,TRBV4-1,TGCGCCAGCAGCCAGACGACTTCGAGGTCGGGCTACACCTTC,CASSQTTSRSGYTF
NA,NA,TRBJ2-1,TRBV27,TGTGCCAGCAGTTTATACAGTAGCTCCTACAATGAGCAGTTCTTC,CASSLYSSSYNEQFF
NA,TRBD2,TRBJ2-2,TRBV6-1,TGTGCCAGCAGTTTTCCGGGACTATACACCGGGGAGCTGTTTTTT,CASSFPGLYTGELFF
NA,TRBD2,TRBJ2-5,TRBV29-1,TGCAGCGTTGAGGGGGGGGGACTAGCGGGAGAGACCCAGTACTTC,CSVEGGGLAGETQYF
NA,TRBD2,TRBJ2-7,TRBV2,TGTGCCAGCAGTGAAATAGCGGGGACCTACGAGCAGTACTTC,CASSEIAGTYEQYF
NA,TRBD1,TRBJ1-5,TRBV19,TGTGCCAGTAGTTGGACAGGGGGTGATTTATTAGGCAATCAGCCCCAGCATTTT,CASSWTGGDLLGNQPQHF
few,NA,TRBJ1-5,TRBV19,TGTGCCAGTAGTTGGGCAGGGCAGAGGAATCAGCCCCAGCATTTT,CASSWAGQRNQPQHF
NA,NA,TRBJ1-2,TRBV5-4,TGTGCCAGTACCCCGGACGAGGGCCGGGATGGCTACACCTTC,CASTPDEGRDGYTF
NA,NA,TRBJ2-5,TRBV15,TGTGCCACCAGCAGAGCGGCTGCTACAGCCCAAGAGACCCAGTACTTC,CATSRAAATAQETQYF
NA,TRBD1,TRBJ2-7,TRBV5-4,TGTGCCAGCAGCCCCCTTAGGACAGGGGGAGGGGACGAGCAGTACTTC,CASSPLRTGGGDEQYF
NA,TRBD2,TRBJ2-1,TRBV7-9,TGTGCCAGCAGCTTAGACGGGAGGAGCCATGAGCAGTTCTTC,CASSLDGRSHEQFF
NA,TRBD2,TRBJ2-1,TRBV5-1,TGCGCCAGCAGCTTCGGGACTAGCGGTTACAATGAGCAGTTCTTC,CASSFGTSGYNEQFF
NA,NA,TRBJ1-5,TRBV27,TGTGCCAGCAGACGGACCGGCGGGGGTCTGCCCCAGCATTTT,CASRRTGGGLPQHF
few,NA,TRBJ2-1,TRBV30,TGTGCCTGGAGCGGCCTTTCAAAGGGGGCCTACAATGAGCAGTTCTTC,CAWSGLSKGAYNEQFF
NA,TRBD1,TRBJ2-6,TRBV10-3,TGTGCCATCAGTGAGTCGGGGACAGGGGGCGCTGGGGCCAACGTCCTGACTTTC,CAISESGTGGAGANVLTF
NA,NA,TRBJ1-1,TRBV5-4,TGTGCCAGCAGCTTGTACCTGGGAGCTGAAGCTTTCTTT,CASSLYLGAEAFF
NA,TRBD1,TRBJ2-1,TRBV7-9,TGTGCCAGCAGCCCTCGACAGGGCTCCTACAATGAGCAGTTCTTC,CASSPRQGSYNEQFF
NA,NA,TRBJ1-1,TRBV19,TGTGCCAGTACCTCGACAGGAATGAACACTGAAGCTTTCTTT,CASTSTGMNTEAFF
NA,NA,TRBJ2-1,TRBV4-1,TGCGCCAGCAGCCAATACCGCGCTCCGGGACTTCCCCTTATGGAGCAGTTCTTC,CASSQYRAPGLPLMEQFF
NA,NA,TRBJ1-1,TRBV30,TGTGCCTGGAGCCCGACAGGCACTGAAGCTTTCTTT,CAWSPTGTEAFF
NA,NA,TRBJ2-3,TRBV9,TGTGCCAGCAGCGTAGTGGGCAGCACAGATACGCAGTATTTT,CASSVVGSTDTQYF
NA,NA,TRBJ2-7,TRBV9,TGTGCCAGCAGCGTAGGTCTAGACTACGAGCAGTACTTC,CASSVGLDYEQYF
few,NA,TRBJ1-5,TRBV5-6,TGTGCCAGCAGCTGGGGGGACTCCGCTAGTCAGCCCCAGCATTTT,CASSWGDSASQPQHF
NA,TRBD1,TRBJ2-5,TRBV5-4,TGTGCCAGCAGCCCGGGACAGGGGGCTGGAGAGACCCAGTACTTC,CASSPGQGAGETQYF
NA,TRBD1,TRBJ1-4,TRBV6-1,TGTGCCAGCAGTGCACTACAGGGGGCCGGAGAAAAACTGTTTTTT,CASSALQGAGEKLFF
few,NA,TRBJ2-5,TRBV28,TGTGCCAGCAGGCGCCTCCAGCAGGGGGGAGCAGAGACCCAGTACTTC,CASRRLQQGGAETQYF
few,NA,TRBJ1-2,TRBV27,TGTGCCAGCAGTCCCCGGACACCTCCTAACTATGGCTACACCTTC,CASSPRTPPNYGYTF